Sequencing of this TCR beta chain was carried out in a study of vaccination effects on CD4 cells after COVID-19. Remarks on this clone: No antigen is known for it.

Viral peptide pools were used in the ViraFEST assay to expand antigen-specific CD4+ T cells, and sequencing came afterward. CD4+ T cell isolation took place after less than 13 days of culture. The vaccine given was either BNT162b2 or mRNA-1273, in two doses. About 2.2 million PBMC per well received approximately 9.4 IU/ml IL-2 and approximately 10 ug/ml peptides in culture. The data were produced by immunoSEQ multiplex PCR, yet TCRdb's version contains in-frame clones alone and is incomplete. The sample lists under 25,000 clones, roughly 76% seen once, with about 5.8% in the top ten. Study results and limitations: Marked clonal contraction of infection- and vaccine-induced clones was seen late after vaccination.

This clonotype originated in a human donor who received a COVID-19 vaccine. Some clones in this sample may be carry-over from other donors' samples. The sample was CD4+ T cells from PBMCs cultured with SARS-CoV-2 spike peptides, taken after COVID-19 vaccination.

The CDR3 spells CASSERRTAEKLFF. The CDR3 nucleotides read TGTGCCAGCAGTGAAAGGAGGACCGCGGAAAAACTGTTTTTT. The rearrangement uses TRBV6-1 and TRBJ1-4; D not resolved. The V end was cut by 2 bases, the J end by 8 bases, with 12 bases between. Germline CDR1 is MNHNS and CDR2 is SASEGT. This CDR3 contains 14 residues.